Each of the 6 T cell receptor beta chains below was sequenced from the same sample in a study of blood T cell repertoires in COVID-19. Sequencing used immunoSEQ multiplex PCR; TCRdb keeps in-frame clones, though not all of them. The data contain about 230,000 clones, 75% to 85% of them seen just once; the ten biggest clones take up approximately 2.3%. The sequenced material came from peripheral blood. These TCRs come from a man in his forties who had recovered from COVID-19.

The chain has TRBV7-2 and TRBJ2-1; D gene unclear. Germline assignment: CDR1 SGHTA and CDR2 FQGNSA. The CDR3 is 12 residues long. V was shortened by 3 bases and J by 7 bases, with 7 bases between the two germline ends. The CDR3 DNA is TGTGCCAGCAGCTTGTTAGCTAATGAGCAGTTCTTC. Translating gives CASSLLANEQFF.

The genes are TRBV9 and TRBJ2-3; 13 positions agree with TRBD2. V shed 3 bases and J 4 bases; nucleotides not matched to a gene: 8. Germline V gives CDR1 SGDLS, CDR2 YYNGEE. The length of the CDR3 is 17 residues. For the CDR3, the DNA is TGTGCCAGCAGCGGCAGACTAGCGGGGGGAAACGCAGATACGCAGTATTTT. This codes for CASSGRLAGGNADTQYF.

The chain couples TRBV5-1 to TRBJ1-2; 7 bases are a match to TRBD1. The CDR3 has 15 amino acids. Per germline, CDR1 SGHRS and CDR2 YFSETQ. J lost 0 bases, V lost 4 bases, and 6 bases had no gene match. The CDR3 protein is CASSPAGGTNYGYTF. In nucleotides, the CDR3 is TGCGCCAGCAGCCCCGCAGGGGGAACTAACTATGGCTACACCTTC.

This chain links TRBV6-5 with TRBJ1-1, with 8 bases aligning to TRBD1. CDR1 is MNHEY and CDR2 is SVGAGI in the germline V gene. V lost 4 bases, J lost 5 bases, and 9 bases stayed unmatched. The CDR3 sequence is 15 residues long. As DNA, the CDR3 is TGTGCCAGCAGTTCCCCGTCAGGGGGCCTTACTGAAGCTTTCTTT. This sequence encodes CASSSPSGGLTEAFF.

The V and J genes are TRBV7-2 and TRBJ2-7; weak D call: TRBD1 (6 bases). The CDR3 runs 15 residues. Germline V lookup: CDR1 SGHTA, CDR2 FQGNSA. The V end lost 3 bases, the J end lost 0 bases, and 12 bases lay between the germline ends. CDR3 sequence: CASSFTLGGSYEQYF. Written as DNA, the CDR3 is TGTGCCAGCAGCTTTACCCTAGGGGGCTCCTACGAGCAGTACTTC.

The chain combines TRBV5-4 with TRBJ2-7, with 9 nucleotides matching TRBD2. The ends lost 4 bases at V and 5 bases at J; junction bases unmatched: 13. Per the germline V gene, CDR1 is SGHNT and CDR2 is YYREEE (reference sequence). The CDR3 length is 16 residues. CDR3 DNA sequence: TGTGCCAGCAGCCCCCCCGGGACTAGCCGTCTCGACGAGCAGTACTTC. This gives the protein CASSPPGTSRLDEQYF.